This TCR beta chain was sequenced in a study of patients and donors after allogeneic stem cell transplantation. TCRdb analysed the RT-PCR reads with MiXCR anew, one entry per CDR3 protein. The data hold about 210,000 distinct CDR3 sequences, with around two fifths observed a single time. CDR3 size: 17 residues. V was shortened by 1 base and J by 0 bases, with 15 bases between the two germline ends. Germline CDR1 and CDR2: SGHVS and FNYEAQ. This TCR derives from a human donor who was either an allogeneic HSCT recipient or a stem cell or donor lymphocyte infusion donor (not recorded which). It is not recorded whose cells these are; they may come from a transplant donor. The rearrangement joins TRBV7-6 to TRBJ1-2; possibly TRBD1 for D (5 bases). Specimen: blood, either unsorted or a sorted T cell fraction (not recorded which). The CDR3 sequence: CASSLVNSGLSNYGYTF. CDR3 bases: TGTGCCAGCAGCTTAGTCAATTCGGGGCTATCTAACTATGGCTACACCTTC.